This TCR beta chain was found in a study of blood T cell repertoires in COVID-19 (dated by TCRdb to 2020 to 2022). With respect to the entire study: Samples from collaborators originated in the United States, Italy and Spain and spanned both the acute and convalescent phases of COVID-19. Samples were obtained from the ongoing ImmuneRACE study (first 160 participants) and from over 1,000 subjects provided by 6 global collaborators. The prospective study material was composed of cDNA or gDNA derived from T cells, B-cell-depleted T cells, or PBMCs. Where available, HLA class I and class II types were taken from metadata supplied by the sample provider and were not determined by assay-based typing. A de-identified subject ID, COVID-19 status, age in years and sex were almost always included in the sample metadata. The repertoires were made available in a free public database intended to serve as a resource for research on the immune response to SARS-CoV-2. Subjects who had been exposed to COVID-19, were actively infected with it, or had recovered from it provided the deeply sampled blood TCRbeta repertoires that made up the dataset.

The full study reports these points: The quantity of clinical and demographic metadata differed by source and by participant and was supplied without curation.

The immunoSEQ Assay, a bias-controlled multiplex PCR, was used to amplify TCRbeta CDR3 regions from genomic DNA. As for the authors' bioinformatics: The number of nucleated cells in each sample was estimated by amplification of reference gene primers within the assay. To quantify the absolute abundance of each unique TCRbeta CDR3 rearrangement, sequence reads were collapsed and filtered. For each sample, productive Simpson clonality was calculated by taking the square root of Simpson's diversity index across productive rearrangements. TCRdb provides this immuneACCESS table in a form limited to in-frame rearrangements. Some clones are lacking; in checked studies, under half of them reflect an unresolved V gene, and why the rest are absent is not known. The V and J calls and clone size are taken from that table; D and trimming were inferred from the DNA. Here the sample has about 330,000 clones; about 87% occur a single time. The top ten clones comprise over 4% of the sample.

On this clone: No antigen is known for it. The sample holds no much larger clone one base away, and base qualities are not on file.

Inclusive of the bounding cysteine and phenylalanine, the CDR3 is 14 residues long. Of the read, only the CDR3 DNA is kept; its 42 bases are in frame from base 1. Via the germline V gene (reference sequence), CDR1 is MNHNY and CDR2 SVGAGI. Trimming at the junction amounts to 0 bases on V and 6 bases on J, and the germline ends lie 11 bases apart. Participants in the prospective study were enrolled through a virtual design, were aged roughly 18 to 95 years, and lived in 20 to 30 United States geographic areas. In the prospective study, cohorts were assigned on the basis of participant-reported clinical history obtained from a screening survey and a study questionnaire. ImmuneRACE Cohort 3 recovered participants were defined by two consecutive negative NP/OP PCR tests, healthcare professional clearance, or symptom resolution. Each participant in the prospective study had whole blood, serum and a nasopharyngeal or oropharyngeal swab collected by mobile phlebotomists. Additional blood draws and questionnaires over an approximately two-month period could optionally be provided by prospective study participants. Before DNA extraction, prospective study blood samples were shipped either frozen or at room temperature.

This sequence was found in a woman aged 30 to 39 who had recovered from COVID-19. The chain links TRBV6-6 with TRBJ1-1; matching of 6 bases hints at TRBD1 as the D gene. The sample comprised PBMCs or T cells enriched from blood (not recorded which). Read as DNA, the sequence is TGTGCCAGCAGTTACTCGGGGGGGCCGCCTGAAGCTTTCTTT. This translates into CASSYSGGPPEAFF.